This is a list of T cell receptor beta chains from one sample in a study. MiXCR, run by TCRdb on the 5' RACE reads, gives a single entry per CDR3 protein. The sample lists over 10,000 distinct CDR3 sequences; 23% were seen once. Material: naive CD4+ T cells sorted from blood. These receptors all stem from a female donor with breast cancer. Both conserved end residues are part of each CDR3. D genes are given only for firm matches. Size is omitted from some rows. Given values are once, few, many or a class for expanded clones.

D	size	length	V	J	DNA	CDR3
.	.	13	TRBV6-5	TRBJ1-4	TGTGCCAGCAGTTATCTCTCAGGGGAAAAACTGTTTTTT	CASSYLSGEKLFF
.	many	13	TRBV6-1	TRBJ2-1	TGTGCCAGCAGTGAAGCCACTTACAATGAGCAGTTCTTC	CASSEATYNEQFF
.	.	13	TRBV10-3	TRBJ1-1	TGTGCCATCAGCTCACAGGGGAACACTGAAGCTTTCTTT	CAISSQGNTEAFF
.	many	13	TRBV6-5	TRBJ2-1	TGTGCCAGCAGGGCTCGCGACTACAATGAGCAGTTCTTC	CASRARDYNEQFF
.	.	14	TRBV7-3	TRBJ2-1	TGTGCCAGCAGCTTCACAGGGATGGCCAATGAGCAGTTCTTC	CASSFTGMANEQFF
TRBD1	many	13	TRBV5-1	TRBJ1-1	TGCGCCAGCTCCCTGCAGGGGGACACTGAAGCTTTCTTT	CASSLQGDTEAFF
TRBD2	.	15	TRBV20-1	TRBJ2-5	TGCAGTGCCCCGGGACTAGCGGGAGTTGGAGAGACCCAGTACTTC	CSAPGLAGVGETQYF
.	many	15	TRBV12-3/TRBV12-4	TRBJ2-7	TGTGCCAGCAGCCCTGACCGGGTCGTCGTCTACGAGCAGTACTTC	CASSPDRVVVYEQYF
.	many	11	TRBV2	TRBJ2-1	TGTGCCAGCAGTGCTTACAATGAGCAGTTCTTC	CASSAYNEQFF
TRBD1	many	14	TRBV7-9	TRBJ2-1	TGTGCCAGCAGCCTGGACAGGGGATTAGTTGAGCAGTTCTTC	CASSLDRGLVEQFF
TRBD2	.	17	TRBV6-5	TRBJ2-1	TGTGCCAGCAGTACCGGACTAGCGGGAGTTTCCTACAATGAGCAGTTCTTC	CASSTGLAGVSYNEQFF
.	few	12	TRBV12-3/TRBV12-4	TRBJ2-7	TGTGCCAGCAGTCAGGACTCCTACGAGCAGTACTTC	CASSQDSYEQYF
.	many	13	TRBV30	TRBJ2-1	TGTGCCTGGGCCCGGGACACATACAATGAGCAGTTCTTC	CAWARDTYNEQFF
TRBD1	many	11	TRBV24-1	TRBJ2-3	TGTGCCACCCACAGGGGAGATACGCAGTATTTT	CATHRGDTQYF
.	medium-sized	13	TRBV7-2	TRBJ1-1	TGTGCCAGCAGCTCGCAGGGTAACACTGAAGCTTTCTTT	CASSSQGNTEAFF
.	few	13	TRBV4-1	TRBJ2-7	TGCGCCAGCAGGAGTAGGGGTGAGGGCGAGCAGTACTTC	CASRSRGEGEQYF
.	.	14	TRBV30	TRBJ1-5	TGTGCCTGGATGAGGGCAAGGGGCAATCAGCCCCAGCATTTT	CAWMRARGNQPQHF
.	many	16	TRBV18	TRBJ1-2	TGTGCCAGCTCACCACAGAAGACAGGCGGTAACTATGGCTACACCTTC	CASSPQKTGGNYGYTF
.	.	15	TRBV20-1	TRBJ1-2	TGCAGTGCTGCATCAGCAGGGGCAATTAACTATGGCTACACCTTC	CSAASAGAINYGYTF
TRBD2	many	14	TRBV5-1	TRBJ2-3	TGCGCCAGCAGGACTAGCGGGAGCACAGATACGCAGTATTTT	CASRTSGSTDTQYF
.	medium-sized	16	TRBV7-8	TRBJ1-2	TGTGCCAGCAGCTTAGATTGGGCCTCGGGCGGCTATGGCTACACCTTC	CASSLDWASGGYGYTF
.	.	13	TRBV30	TRBJ1-5	TGTGCCTGGGCTTCAGGGTTGGATCAGCCCCAGCATTTT	CAWASGLDQPQHF
.	medium-sized	10	TRBV21-1	TRBJ2-7	TGTGCCAGCAGCAAATACGAGCAGTACTTC	CASSKYEQYF
TRBD2	few	15	TRBV29-1	TRBJ2-7	TGCAGCGTTGTGCGGGGGTCTAGCAGGAGCTACGAGCAGTACTTC	CSVVRGSSRSYEQYF
.	many	14	TRBV4-1	TRBJ2-4	TGCGCCAGCAGCCGATCCGGGGCCGCCGACATTCAGTACTTC	CASSRSGAADIQYF
TRBD2	few	17	TRBV24-1	TRBJ2-1	TGTGCCACCAGTGACCCGGGTGTGAGCGGGAGGGCCGGGGGGCAGTTCTTC	CATSDPGVSGRAGGQFF
TRBD1	many	16	TRBV24-1	TRBJ2-5	TGTGCCACCAGTTCTTGGACAGGGGGGGTCCAAGAGACCCAGTACTTC	CATSSWTGGVQETQYF
.	.	13	TRBV7-9	TRBJ1-2	TGTGCCAGCGGCCCGGACAGCTACTATGGCTACACCTTC	CASGPDSYYGYTF
.	many	11	TRBV6-5	TRBJ2-3	TGTGCCAGCAGTTTAAAAGATACGCAGTATTTT	CASSLKDTQYF
TRBD2	medium-sized	16	TRBV12-3/TRBV12-4	TRBJ2-7	TGTGCCAGCAGTTTGGCTAGCGGGAGTAGTTCCTACGAGCAGTACTTC	CASSLASGSSSYEQYF
.	.	15	TRBV7-2	TRBJ2-3	TGTGCCAGCAGCTTTGGCGGTGGAGGCACAGATACGCAGTATTTT	CASSFGGGGTDTQYF
.	.	13	TRBV7-2	TRBJ1-5	TGTGCCAGCAGCTTGGGAGCCGATCAGCCCCAGCATTTT	CASSLGADQPQHF
TRBD2	medium-sized	15	TRBV20-1	TRBJ2-1	TGCAGTGCCCGTTTCGGAGCGGGAGGCTACAATGAGCAGTTCTTC	CSARFGAGGYNEQFF